What follows is one T cell receptor (beta chain) and its context. Its specificity is not known. Using immunoSEQ multiplex PCR, the repertoire was profiled, and TCRdb retains in-frame clones only, with some absent. The sample shows about 2 million clones, approximately 94% of them seen only once. Naive CD8 cells comprised CD45RO-negative, CCR7-positively selected cells, excluding terminally differentiated effector memory CD45RA+ cells. Study donors comprised healthy, HIV-negative adults devoid of recent acute infection or vaccination. The data stem from a study of shared clonotypes between healthy human individuals. Study-wide points: Larger estimated richness was generally recorded for naive subsets relative to memory subsets.

The sample taken for sequencing was naive CD8+ T cells sorted from blood. This sequence originates from a man younger than 35 in good health.

CDR3 sequence (DNA): TGTGCCAGCAGCTGGGGAGGGTCCATCAATGAGCAGTTCTTC. Amino acids: CASSWGGSINEQFF. The chain is built from TRBV5-6 and TRBJ2-1, with TRBD2 matching over 7 bases. Trimming removed 3 bases from V and 6 bases from J; junction bases left unmatched: 6. CDR1 is SGHDT and CDR2 is YYEEEE in the germline V gene. CDR3 size: 14 residues.